The T cell receptor beta chain under discussion was sequenced for a study of cytomegalovirus exposure and HLA in healthy donors. As to this clone: Its antigen is undetermined.

The CDR3 covers 16 residues. From germline, CDR1 is SEHNR and CDR2 FQNEAQ (reference sequence). The ends lost 4 bases at V and 1 base at J; junction bases unmatched: 6. Primers: 60 Vbeta forward and 13 Jbeta reverse. Clones were read by immunoSEQ multiplex PCR, and TCRdb kept only the in-frame ones, dropping some. The sample includes fewer than 250,000 clones, around 83% of them seen just once. The study, taken as a whole, reports: V- and J-gene trimming of TCR beta was linked (in a later analysis) to a missense DCLRE1C variant. An Asian-associated ancestry cluster reportedly showed fewer N-insertions than the approximately 670-donor mean in a later analysis.

The chain employs TRBV7-9 and TRBJ2-1; 8 bases fit TRBD2. The sequence derives from a woman aged 40 to 50 in good health and CMV-seronegative. The sample comprised PBMCs. CDR3 DNA: TGTGCCAGCAGCTGGAGCCCGGGAGGGTCCTACAATGAGCAGTTCTTC. It encodes CASSWSPGGSYNEQFF.